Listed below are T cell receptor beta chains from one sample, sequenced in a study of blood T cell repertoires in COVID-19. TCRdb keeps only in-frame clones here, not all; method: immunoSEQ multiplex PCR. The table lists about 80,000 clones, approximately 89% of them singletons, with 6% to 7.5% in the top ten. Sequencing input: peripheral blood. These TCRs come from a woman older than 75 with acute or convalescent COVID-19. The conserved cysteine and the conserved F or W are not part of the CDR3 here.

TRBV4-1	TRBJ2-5	ASSRDRDQETQY
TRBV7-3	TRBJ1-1	ASSPGRHTEAF
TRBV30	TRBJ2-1	AWSGGTGGYNEQF
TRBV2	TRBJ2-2	ASSLSSNTGELF
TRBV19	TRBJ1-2	ASSRGATRGYT
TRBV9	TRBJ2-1	ASSVAAAASSYNEQF
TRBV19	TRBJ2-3	ASSMVVGDTQY
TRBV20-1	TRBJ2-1	SASRDWEQF
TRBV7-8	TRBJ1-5	ASSFFPPTGVVQPQH
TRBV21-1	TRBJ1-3	ASSKAQGGNTIY
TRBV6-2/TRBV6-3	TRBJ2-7	ASSSNRVSYEQY
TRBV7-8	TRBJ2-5	ASGPPGGVAGRRVETQY
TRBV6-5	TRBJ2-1	ASRTGRYNEQF
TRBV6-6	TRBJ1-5	ASSYSGQTNQPQH
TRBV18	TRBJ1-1	ASSPASPGFGTEAF
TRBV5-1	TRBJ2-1	ASSLESSGSEQF
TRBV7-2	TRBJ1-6	ASSLGAGNSPLH
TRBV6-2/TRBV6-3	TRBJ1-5	ASSYPPTGWGGQPQH
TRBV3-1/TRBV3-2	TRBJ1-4	ASSQDPSGEKLF
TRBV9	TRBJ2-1	ASSPIAGSSYNEQF
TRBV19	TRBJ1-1	ASSPTQGPEAF
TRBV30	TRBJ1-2	AWSVLGTGAFYGYT
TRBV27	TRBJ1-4	ASTGQAATNEKLF
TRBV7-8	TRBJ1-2	ASSGGPGQASRGGYT
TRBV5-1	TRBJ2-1	ASSFGQGSYNEQF
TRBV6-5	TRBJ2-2	ASSPAELNTGELF
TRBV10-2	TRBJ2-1	ASGLAGANEQF
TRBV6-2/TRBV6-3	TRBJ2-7	ASSYDGGVPYEQY
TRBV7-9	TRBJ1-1	ASSSEARTEAF
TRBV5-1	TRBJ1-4	ASSLGQGLTRVF
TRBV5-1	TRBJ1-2	ASSFSNYGYT
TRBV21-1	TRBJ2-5	ASSKVQRGAETQY
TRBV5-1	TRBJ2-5	ASSLDASQETQY
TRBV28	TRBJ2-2	ASSLPLGQNTGELF
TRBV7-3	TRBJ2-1	ASSSVGGANEQF